This entry concerns a single T cell receptor beta chain. Its antigen is undetermined. The sample belongs to a study of lymphopenia after photon versus proton radiotherapy. Findings of the study overall: After the lymphocyte nadir, photon-treated repertoires showed oligoclonal expansion, especially of CD8+ Temra cells.

Losses at the gene ends were 3 bases for V and 4 bases for J; bases not matched to a gene: 5. Germline assignment: CDR1 SGHVS and CDR2 FQNEAQ. The CDR3 has 14 residues. The protocol was immunoSEQ multiplex PCR, while the TCRdb copy is restricted to in-frame clones and leaves out a portion. The repertoire holds 65,000 or so clones, with about nine tenths as singletons. V is TRBV7-8 and J is TRBJ1-2; 7 nucleotides line up with TRBD1. This TCR was recovered from a man older than 75 with esophageal cancer. The material was peripheral blood, obtained from a patient treated with proton-based radiotherapy. CDR3 in amino acids: CASSFDRAGYGYTF. CDR3 DNA: TGTGCCAGCAGCTTCGACAGGGCTGGCTATGGCTACACCTTC.